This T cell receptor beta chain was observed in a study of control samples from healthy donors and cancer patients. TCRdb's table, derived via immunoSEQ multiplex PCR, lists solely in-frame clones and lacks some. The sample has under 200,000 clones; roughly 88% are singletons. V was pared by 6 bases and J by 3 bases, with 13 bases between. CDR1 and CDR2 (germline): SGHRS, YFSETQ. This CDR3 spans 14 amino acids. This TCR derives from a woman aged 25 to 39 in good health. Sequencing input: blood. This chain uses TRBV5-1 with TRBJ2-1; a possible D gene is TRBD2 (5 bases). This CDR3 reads CASNPEGNYNEQFF. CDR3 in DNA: TGCGCCAGCAACCCCGAGGGAAACTACAATGAGCAGTTCTTC.